This record looks at one T cell receptor (beta chain) sequence and its context. Its cognate antigen is unknown. The data originate from a study of T cell responses to AZD1222 COVID-19 vaccine. This table comes from immunoSEQ multiplex PCR, and its TCRdb copy is limited to in-frame clones, with some not included. The profile shows 100,000 to 150,000 clones, approximately 85% of them singletons. V was shortened by 5 bases and J by 8 bases, with 16 bases between the two germline ends. Germline CDR1 SEHNR, CDR2 FQNEAQ (reference sequence). This CDR3 spans 14 amino acids. Study-level results: Epitopes outside B.1.351 and B.1.1.7 mutated regions reportedly drew nearly half of spike TCRs. Clonal diversity was possibly underestimated, and white British individuals and females predominated among donors.

The specimen was peripheral blood, collected 28 days after the second AZD1222 dose. This clonotype was obtained from an adult who received the AZD1222 COVID-19 vaccine. The gene calls are TRBV7-9 and TRBJ1-5, with a weak D call TRBD1 (5 bases). CDR3 amino acids: CASSLTRGGEPQHF. The CDR3 DNA follows: TGTGCCAGCAGCCTAACCCGGGGGGGAGAGCCCCAGCATTTT.